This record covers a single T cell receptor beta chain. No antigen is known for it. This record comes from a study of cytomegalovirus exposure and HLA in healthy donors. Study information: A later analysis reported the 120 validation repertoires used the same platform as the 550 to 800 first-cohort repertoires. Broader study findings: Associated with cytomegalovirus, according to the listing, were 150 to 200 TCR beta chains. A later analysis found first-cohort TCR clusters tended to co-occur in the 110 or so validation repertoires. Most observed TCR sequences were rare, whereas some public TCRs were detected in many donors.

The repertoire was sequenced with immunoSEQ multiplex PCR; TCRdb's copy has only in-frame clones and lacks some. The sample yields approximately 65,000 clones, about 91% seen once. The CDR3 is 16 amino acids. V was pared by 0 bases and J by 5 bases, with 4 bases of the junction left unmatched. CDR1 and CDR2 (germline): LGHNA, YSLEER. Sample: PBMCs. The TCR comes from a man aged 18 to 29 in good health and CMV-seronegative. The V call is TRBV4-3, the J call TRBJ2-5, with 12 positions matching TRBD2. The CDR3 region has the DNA TGCGCCAGCAGCCAAGAGGGACTAGCGGGTTATGAGACCCAGTACTTC. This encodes CASSQEGLAGYETQYF.